This TCR beta chain was retrieved from a study of shared clonotypes between healthy human individuals (dated by TCRdb to about 2020). Describing the broader study: Two women and three men aged 18 to 49 years were included in the cohort. For each donor, three plates each were used for CD4 naive and CD4 memory, two plates were used for CD8 naive, and one plate was used for CD8 memory. Each donor's leukapheresis produced roughly between roughly 0.85 and 10 billion PBMCs. Libraries were prepared and TCR repertoires were sequenced by different laboratories using diverse techniques, in order to increase sequencing depth and limit assay-specific biases. To estimate repertoire size and how much clonotype sharing occurs between individuals, the study deeply sequenced the blood TCR repertoires of several healthy adults. Overall results and qualifications from the work: When a handful of donors were compared, the shared fraction of clonotypes was about 5% for naive CD4, roughly 3.4% for naive CD8, 2.3% for memory CD4, and 0.35% to 0.4% for memory CD8. Incomplete sequencing was indicated by rarefaction of sorted-subset datasets, despite the large sequencing depth. Clonotypes shared by all four sorted-subset donors showed higher generation probabilities than non-shared clonotypes. Sampling was restricted to blood, and TCR repertoires in tissue are likely to differ from TCR repertoires in blood. The genetic and exposure-history diversity represented was limited by the small number of donors. Pairwise subsampling indicated that sequencing depth was expected to affect the degree of clonotype sharing among donors. Naive subsets generally had larger estimated clonotype richness than memory subsets did.

The donors were healthy, HIV-negative adults with no recently reported acute infections or vaccinations. All donors were Caucasian adults living in Nashville, Tennessee, USA. CD4+ T cells were enriched through magnetic negative selection, after which naive cells were positively selected on CD45RA and the remaining negative fraction served as the memory subset. After blood collection by leukapheresis, PBMCs were isolated using Ficoll-Histopaque density gradient centrifugation and then cryopreserved in the vapor phase of liquid nitrogen. Analytical flow cytometry was used to check the purity and quantity of every magnetically sorted T cell population. Genomic DNA was isolated from every sorted fraction and measured by UV absorbance on a Nanodrop 2000c. With respect to this clone: Its antigen has not been determined. It has no much larger one-base neighbor in the sample; base qualities were not kept.

Using the deep immunoSEQ assay, TCR CDR3 regions were amplified from genomic DNA by multiplex PCR. For each cell subset, the extracted genomic DNA was distributed evenly across all wells of several immunoSEQ 96-well plates, and each plate served as one replicate. Each replicate PCR for sorted subsets received about 220 ng genomic DNA, equal to about 30,000 T cell genomes. Purified libraries were quantified with a Qubit 3.0 fluorometer, sized on a Bioanalyzer 2100, and re-quantified with the KAPA Library Quantification kit. A separate single-read 150-cycle Illumina NextSeq 550 flow cell was used to sequence each immunoSEQ 96-well plate. As for the original processing: The immunoSEQ output contained only junctional sequences without quality scores, so filtering could not match that applied to full-length reads. To assign V/J genes and CDR3, sequences were annotated using PyIR, a Python wrapper for IgBLAST v1.9, with IMGT germline references. Reads with weak V/J assignments (E-value above 1e-6), missing CDR3, stop codons, out-of-frame junctions, or ambiguous translated residues were removed. V3J clonotypes were defined by identical inferred V gene, J gene, and CDR3 amino acid sequence. To compute the percentage overlap between repertoires, the number of shared unique clonotypes was divided by the size of the smaller repertoire. RTK rarefaction, the Chao1 estimator, and Recon v2.1 estimates of unobserved clonotypes were used to assess repertoire richness. Generation probabilities were computed with OLGA for all TCRbeta clonotypes obtained by the gDNA method from four donors. Not all clones reach the TCRdb copy of this immuneACCESS table, which keeps in-frame sequences only. Checked studies attribute under half of the gap to unresolved V genes and leave the rest unexplained. That table supplies the V and J calls and clone size; D and trimming were determined from the DNA. The sample has around 2.5 million clones on record, 93% of them singletons. Approximately 0.35% of the sample goes to the ten largest clones.

The sample was naive CD4+ T cells from PBMCs. The cell subset or site label corresponds to: CD45RA+ positively selected. The receptor comes from a man younger than 35 in good health. Some clones in this sample may be carry-over from other donors' samples.

The encoded CDR3 is CASSQVGASGRQYF. The sequenced DNA is TGCGCCAGCAGCCAGGTGGGGGCTAGCGGGAGACAGTACTTC. The sequence is built from TRBV4-1 and TRBJ2-7; the junction holds 10 bases that match TRBD2. For this chain, trimming is 3 bases at the V end and 10 bases at the J end, and the number of junction bases without a gene match is 9. Reading the germline V gene gives CDR1 MGHRA and CDR2 YSYEKL. Its CDR3 holds 14 amino acids, cysteine through phenylalanine. Just CDR3 DNA is preserved here, 42 bases in frame from base 1.